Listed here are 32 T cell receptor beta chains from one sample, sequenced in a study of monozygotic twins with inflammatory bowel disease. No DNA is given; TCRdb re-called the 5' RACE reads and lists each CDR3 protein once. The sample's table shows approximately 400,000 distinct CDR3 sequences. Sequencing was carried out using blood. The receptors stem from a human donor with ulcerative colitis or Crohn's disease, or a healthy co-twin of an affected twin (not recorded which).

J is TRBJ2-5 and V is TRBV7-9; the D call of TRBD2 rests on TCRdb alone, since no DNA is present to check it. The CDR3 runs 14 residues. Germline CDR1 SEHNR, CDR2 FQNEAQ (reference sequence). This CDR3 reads CASSLPPRSETQYF.

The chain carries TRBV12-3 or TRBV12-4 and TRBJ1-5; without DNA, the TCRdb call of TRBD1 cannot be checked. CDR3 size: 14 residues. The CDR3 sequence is CASSGTGGGQPQHF.

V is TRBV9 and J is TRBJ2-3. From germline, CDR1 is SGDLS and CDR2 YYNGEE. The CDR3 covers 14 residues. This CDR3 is CASSVTEPADTQYF.

Here the CDR3 reads CASSPNHPGRTEAFF. The chain uses TRBV18 and TRBJ1-1; TCRdb outputs TRBD1, but without DNA this stays unchecked. This CDR3 has 15 amino acids. Germline CDR1 and CDR2: KGHSH and LQKENI. Full variable domain (rest looked up from reference TRBV18 and TRBJ1-1): NAGVMQNPRHLVRRRGQEARLRCSPMKGHSHVYWYRQLPEEGLKFMVYLQKENIIDESGMPKERFSAEFPKEGPSILRIQQVVRGDSAAYFCASSPNHPGRTEAFFGQGTRLTVV.

This chain's CDR3 is CASRDRPLDTQYF. The rearrangement uses TRBV10-2 and TRBJ2-3; TCRdb calls TRBD1, which cannot be checked without DNA. The CDR3 totals 13 residues. Germline V gives CDR1 WSHSY, CDR2 SAAADI.

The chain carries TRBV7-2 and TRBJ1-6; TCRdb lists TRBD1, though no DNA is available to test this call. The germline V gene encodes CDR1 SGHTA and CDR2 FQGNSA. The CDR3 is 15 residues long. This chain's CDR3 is CASSLNRELVSPLHF.

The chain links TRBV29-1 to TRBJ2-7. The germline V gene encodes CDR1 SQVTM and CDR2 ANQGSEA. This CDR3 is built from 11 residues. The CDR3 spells CSVANTYEQYF.

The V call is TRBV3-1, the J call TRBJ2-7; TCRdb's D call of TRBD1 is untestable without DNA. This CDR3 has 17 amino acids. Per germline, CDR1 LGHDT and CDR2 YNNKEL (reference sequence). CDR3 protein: CASSQGPEGGLIDEQYF.

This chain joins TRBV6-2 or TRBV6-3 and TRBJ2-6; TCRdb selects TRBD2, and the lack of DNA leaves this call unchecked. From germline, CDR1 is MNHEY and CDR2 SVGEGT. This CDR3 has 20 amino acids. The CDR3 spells CASSSPRALAVPSGANVLTF.

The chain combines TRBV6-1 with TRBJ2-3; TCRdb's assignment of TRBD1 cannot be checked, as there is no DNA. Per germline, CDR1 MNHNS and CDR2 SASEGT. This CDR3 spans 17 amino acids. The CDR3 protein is CASVRRAGTRSTDTQYF.

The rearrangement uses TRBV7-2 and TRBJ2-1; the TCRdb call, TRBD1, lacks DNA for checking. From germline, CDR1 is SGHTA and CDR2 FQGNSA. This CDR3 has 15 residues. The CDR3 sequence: CASSLEGTVNNEQFF.

The CDR3 loop reads CASSPVGSSSYEQYF. V and J are TRBV5-8 and TRBJ2-7. CDR1 is SGHTS and CDR2 is YDEGEE in the germline V gene. The CDR3 runs 15 residues. The complete variable domain, with remaining parts taken from reference TRBV5-8 and TRBJ2-7, reads EAGVTQSPTHLIKTRGQQATLRCSPISGHTSVYWYQQALGLGLQFLLWYDEGEERNRGNFPPRFSGRQFPNYSSELNVNALELEDSALYLCASSPVGSSSYEQYFGPGTRLTVT.

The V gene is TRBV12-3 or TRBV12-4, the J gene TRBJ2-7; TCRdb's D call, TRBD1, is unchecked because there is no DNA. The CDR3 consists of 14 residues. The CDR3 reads CASSPPGSAYEQYF.

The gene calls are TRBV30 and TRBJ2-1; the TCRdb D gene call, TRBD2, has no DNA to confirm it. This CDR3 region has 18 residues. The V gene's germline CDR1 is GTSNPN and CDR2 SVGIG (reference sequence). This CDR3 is CAWSPKGSGGRGRNEQFF.

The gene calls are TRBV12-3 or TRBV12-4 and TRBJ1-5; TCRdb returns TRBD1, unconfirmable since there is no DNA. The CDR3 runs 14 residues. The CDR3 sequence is CASSIVQGNQPQHF.

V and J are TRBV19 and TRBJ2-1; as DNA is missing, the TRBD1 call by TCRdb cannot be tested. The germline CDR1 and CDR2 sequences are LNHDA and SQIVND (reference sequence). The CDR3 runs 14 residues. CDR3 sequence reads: CASSGSRTGNEQFF. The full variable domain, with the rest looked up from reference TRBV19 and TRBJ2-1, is DGGITQSPKYLFRKEGQNVTLSCEQNLNHDAMYWYRQDPGQGLRLIYYSQIVNDFQKGDIAEGYSVSREKKESFPLTVTSAQKNPTAFYLCASSGSRTGNEQFFGPGTRLTVL.

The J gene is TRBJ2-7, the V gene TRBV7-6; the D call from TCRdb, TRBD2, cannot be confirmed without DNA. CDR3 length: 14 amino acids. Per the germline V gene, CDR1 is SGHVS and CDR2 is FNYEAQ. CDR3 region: CASSLGGPTAEQYF.

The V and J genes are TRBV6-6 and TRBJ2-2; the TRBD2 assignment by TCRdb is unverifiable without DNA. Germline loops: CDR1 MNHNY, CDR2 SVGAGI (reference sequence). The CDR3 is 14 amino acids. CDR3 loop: CASRPYDGAGELFF.

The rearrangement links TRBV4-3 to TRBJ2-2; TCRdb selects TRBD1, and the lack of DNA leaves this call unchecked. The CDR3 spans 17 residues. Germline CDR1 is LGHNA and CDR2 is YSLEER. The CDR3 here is CASSQEPYPGGAGELFF.

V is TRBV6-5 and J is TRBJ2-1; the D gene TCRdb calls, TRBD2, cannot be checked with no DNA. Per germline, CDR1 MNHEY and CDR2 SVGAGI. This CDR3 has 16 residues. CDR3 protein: CASSYSGGGAVNEQFF.

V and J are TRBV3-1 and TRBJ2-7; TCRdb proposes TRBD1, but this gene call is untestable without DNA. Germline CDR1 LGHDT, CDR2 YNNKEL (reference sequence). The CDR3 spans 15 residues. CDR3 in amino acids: CASSPPGQRFYEQYF.

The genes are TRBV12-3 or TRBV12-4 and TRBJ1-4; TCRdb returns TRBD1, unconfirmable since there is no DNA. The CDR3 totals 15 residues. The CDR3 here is CASSPTGGTNEKLFF.

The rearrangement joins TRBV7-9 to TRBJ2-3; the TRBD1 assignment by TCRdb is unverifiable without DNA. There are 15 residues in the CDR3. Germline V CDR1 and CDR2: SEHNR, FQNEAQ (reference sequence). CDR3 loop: CASIQGDSSTDTQYF.

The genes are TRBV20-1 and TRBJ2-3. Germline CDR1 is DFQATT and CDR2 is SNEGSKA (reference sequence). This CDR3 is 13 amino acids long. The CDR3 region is CSARVGPRETQYF.

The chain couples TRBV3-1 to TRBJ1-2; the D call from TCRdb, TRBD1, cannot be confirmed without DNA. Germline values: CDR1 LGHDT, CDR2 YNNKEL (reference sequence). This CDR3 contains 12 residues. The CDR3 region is CASSPSGKGYTF.

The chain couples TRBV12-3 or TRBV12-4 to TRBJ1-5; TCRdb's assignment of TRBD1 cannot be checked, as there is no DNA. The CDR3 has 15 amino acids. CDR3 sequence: CASRRTGGVGQPQHF.

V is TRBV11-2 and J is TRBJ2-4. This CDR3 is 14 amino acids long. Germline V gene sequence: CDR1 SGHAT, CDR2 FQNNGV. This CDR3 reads CASSLITTKNIQYF.

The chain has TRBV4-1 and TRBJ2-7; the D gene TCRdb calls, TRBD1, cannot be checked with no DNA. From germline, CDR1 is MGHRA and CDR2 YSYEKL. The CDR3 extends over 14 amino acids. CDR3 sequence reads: CASSHGQGSYEQYF.

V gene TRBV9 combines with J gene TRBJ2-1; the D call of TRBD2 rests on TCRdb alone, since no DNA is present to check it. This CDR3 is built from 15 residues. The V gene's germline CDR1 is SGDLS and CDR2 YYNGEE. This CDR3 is CASSVDPSGSNEQFF. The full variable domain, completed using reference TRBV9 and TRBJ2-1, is DSGVTQTPKHLITATGQRVTLRCSPRSGDLSVYWYQQSLDQGLQFLIQYYNGEERAKGNILERFSAQQFPDLHSELNLSSLELGDSALYFCASSVDPSGSNEQFFGPGTRLTVL.

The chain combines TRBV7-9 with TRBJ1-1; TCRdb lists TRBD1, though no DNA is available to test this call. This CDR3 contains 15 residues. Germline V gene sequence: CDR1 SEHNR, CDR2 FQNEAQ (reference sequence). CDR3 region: CASSRRGQGDTEAFF.

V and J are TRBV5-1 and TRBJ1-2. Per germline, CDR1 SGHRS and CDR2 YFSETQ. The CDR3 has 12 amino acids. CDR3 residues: CASSLAQEGLTF. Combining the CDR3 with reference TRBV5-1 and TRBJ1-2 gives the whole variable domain KAGVTQTPRYLIKTRGQQVTLSCSPISGHRSVSWYQQTPGQGLQFLFEYFSETQRNKGNFPGRFSGRQFSNSRSEMNVSTLELGDSALYLCASSLAQEGLTFGSGTRLTVV.

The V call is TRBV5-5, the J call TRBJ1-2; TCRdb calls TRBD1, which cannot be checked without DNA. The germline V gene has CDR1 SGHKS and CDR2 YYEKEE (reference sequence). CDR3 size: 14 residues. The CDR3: CASSFTTGDYGYTF.